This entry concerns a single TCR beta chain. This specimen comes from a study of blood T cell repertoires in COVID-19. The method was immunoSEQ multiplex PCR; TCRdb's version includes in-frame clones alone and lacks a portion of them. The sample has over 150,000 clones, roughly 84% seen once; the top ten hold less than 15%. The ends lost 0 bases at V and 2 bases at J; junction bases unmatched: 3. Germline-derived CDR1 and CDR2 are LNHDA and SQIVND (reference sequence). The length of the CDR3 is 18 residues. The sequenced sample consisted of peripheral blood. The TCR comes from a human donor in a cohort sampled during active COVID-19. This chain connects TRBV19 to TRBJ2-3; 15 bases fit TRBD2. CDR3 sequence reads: CASSIEGLAGGPTDTQYF. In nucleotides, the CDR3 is TGTGCCAGTAGTATAGAAGGACTAGCGGGAGGGCCCACAGATACGCAGTATTTT.